A single sample gave rise to the 26 T cell receptor beta chains below, sequenced in a study of T cells in Graves' hyperthyroidism and ophthalmopathy. RNA transcripts served as the template for amplifying TCR beta CDR3 regions. A first-round RT-PCR of the TCR CDR3 used the HTBI primer set. TCRdb fed the multiplex PCR reads into MiXCR, producing one record per CDR3 protein. The table lists fewer than 55,000 distinct CDR3 sequences, roughly 51% of them singletons, with roughly 30% in the top ten. Sequenced sample: peripheral blood or thyroid tissue (not recorded which). These receptors were taken from a man aged 18 to 29 with Graves' hyperthyroidism.

This clonotype was counted many times. Mismatch with germline at one junction end may stem from a read error. The chain joins TRBV25-1 to TRBJ1-2; D may be TRBD1 (5 bases). CDR3 length: 12 amino acids. Germline-derived CDR1 and CDR2 are MGHDK and SYGVNS. CDR3 sequence: CAISRGSTGYTF. The DNA for the CDR3 is TGTGCCATCAGTCGGGGGTCTACCGGCTACACCTTC.

This clonotype was found many times. The chain's CDR3 is CASSRSGLLPYEQYF. In DNA form, the CDR3 reads TGTGCCAGCAGCCGTTCGGGGCTTCTACCCTACGAGCAGTACTTC. V gene TRBV7-8 combines with J gene TRBJ2-7; D could derive from TRBD1 or TRBD2 (5 bases each). V lost 5 bases, J lost 2 bases, and 16 bases lay in between. In germline, CDR1 is SGHVS, CDR2 FQNEAQ. There are 15 residues in the CDR3.

V is TRBV7-2 and J is TRBJ2-5; 8 positions agree with TRBD1. Losses at the gene ends were 5 bases for V and 3 bases for J; bases not matched to a gene: 5. This CDR3 has 14 residues. Germline loops: CDR1 SGHTA, CDR2 FQGNSA. In DNA form, the CDR3 reads TGTGCCAGCAGCCCCCGGACAGGGAAAGAGACCCAGTACTTC. Protein sequence: CASSPRTGKETQYF.

The V call is TRBV20-1, the J call TRBJ2-7, with 8 bases matching TRBD1. Germline trimming cut 6 bases from V and 2 bases from J; bases unmatched to any gene: 3. The CDR3 is 12 residues long. Germline CDR1 DFQATT, CDR2 SNEGSKA (reference sequence). CDR3 amino acids: CSATTGAYEQYF. In nucleotides, the CDR3 is TGCAGTGCCACGACAGGGGCCTACGAGCAGTACTTC.

The chain has TRBV20-1 and TRBJ1-5; TRBD1 matches at 10 bases. The CDR3 loop spans 16 amino acids. J was trimmed by 3 bases and V by 4 bases; bases with no gene match: 9. Germline-derived CDR1 and CDR2 are DFQATT and SNEGSKA (reference sequence). CDR3 coding DNA: TGCAGTGCTATTCCCGGGACAGGGGAATTCAATCAGCCCCAGCATTTT. It encodes CSAIPGTGEFNQPQHF.

V gene TRBV6-2 or TRBV6-3 combines with J gene TRBJ1-2; D not resolved. The V end lost 0 bases, the J end lost 8 bases, and 10 bases lay between the germline ends. Per germline, CDR1 MNHEY and CDR2 SVGEGT. The CDR3 consists of 13 residues. This CDR3 reads CASSYSRVGGYTF. The CDR3 bases are TGTGCCAGCAGTTACTCGAGGGTCGGGGGCTACACCTTC.

This clonotype was seen a few times. V usage is TRBV25-1 and J usage is TRBJ2-5; maybe TRBD1 (7 bases). Trimming cost V 4 bases and J 5 bases, with 17 bases left between them. Germline CDR1 is MGHDK and CDR2 is SYGVNS. The CDR3 spans 15 residues. This CDR3 reads CASSVGTAAGETQYF. In DNA form, the CDR3 reads TGTGCCAGCAGTGTTGGGACAGCGGCGGGGGAGACCCAGTACTTC. Looking up the rest from reference TRBV25-1 and TRBJ2-5 gives the full variable domain: EADIYQTPRYLVIGTGKKITLECSQTMGHDKMYWYQQDPGMELHLIHYSYGVNSTEKGDLSSESTVSRIRTEHFPLTLESARPSHTSQYLCASSVGTAAGETQYFGPGTRLLVL.

This clonotype was counted many times. The chain has TRBV10-3 and TRBJ1-5; no definite D call. The V end was cut by 3 bases, the J end by 3 bases, with 6 bases between. The length of the CDR3 is 13 residues. Germline V lookup: CDR1 ENHRY, CDR2 SYGVKD. The CDR3 sequence: CAISEGYNQPQHF. The CDR3 DNA is TGTGCCATCAGTGAAGGCTACAATCAGCCCCAGCATTTT.

The V call is TRBV25-1, the J call TRBJ1-6; the match to TRBD1 covers 7 bases. This CDR3 is 13 amino acids long. Germline CDR1 and CDR2: MGHDK and SYGVNS. Germline trimming cut 7 bases from V and 7 bases from J; bases unmatched to any gene: 4. The CDR3 coding sequence is TGTGCCAGCATGGAGGGGGCAAATTCACCCCTCCACTTT. Encoded protein: CASMEGANSPLHF.

This clonotype was picked up many times. The chain uses TRBV5-1 and TRBJ1-4, with a weak D call TRBD1 (5 bases). This CDR3 is built from 15 residues. Germline V gene lookup returns CDR1 SGHRS and CDR2 YFSETQ. Between the trimmed V and J ends, which lost 3 bases and 4 bases, there was a span of 13 bases. In DNA, the CDR3 is TGCGCCAGCAGCTCGACCGGGGCCCATAATGAAAAACTGTTTTTT. Its translation: CASSSTGAHNEKLFF.

This chain joins TRBV20-1 and TRBJ2-6, with D tentatively TRBD1 or TRBD2 (5 bases each). This CDR3 is built from 12 residues. CDR1 DFQATT and CDR2 SNEGSKA come from the germline V gene (reference sequence). As DNA, the CDR3 is TGCGTGGGGGAAGCTGGGGCCAACGTCCTGACTTTC. Translating gives CVGEAGANVLTF.

This clonotype was counted at least ten times. V gene TRBV27 combines with J gene TRBJ1-6; 9 positions match TRBD1. CDR1 is MNHEY, CDR2 SMNVEV, per germline (reference sequence). The CDR3 covers 15 residues. The J segment lost 10 bases and the V segment lost 5 bases, leaving 9 bases of the junction unmatched. The CDR3 region has the DNA TGTGCCAGCAGTCCCCCGGGACAGGGAACCTCACCCCTCCACTTT. This encodes CASSPPGQGTSPLHF.

This clonotype was detected many times. This sequence joins TRBV6-6 and TRBJ2-7, with 13 bases fitting TRBD2. V trimming: 0 bases; J trimming: 3 bases; junction bases outside the gene matches: 5. The CDR3 consists of 17 residues. Germline V lookup: CDR1 MNHNY, CDR2 SVGAGI (reference sequence). CDR3 in DNA: TGTGCCAGCAGTTACTCACTAGCGGGAGGGTCGTACTACGAGCAGTACTTC. Protein: CASSYSLAGGSYYEQYF.

The J gene is TRBJ1-6, the V gene TRBV9; D gene unclear. Trimming removed 7 bases from V and 3 bases from J, with 29 bases in between. The germline V gene encodes CDR1 SGDLS and CDR2 YYNGEE. The CDR3 consists of 20 residues. CDR3 residues: CASSPLSRSQLRDYNSPLHF. DNA for the CDR3: TGTGCCAGCTCACCTCTATCCCGATCACAATTGAGGGACTATAATTCACCCCTCCACTTT.

V usage is TRBV7-2 and J usage is TRBJ2-6, with D uncertain. The germline V gene has CDR1 SGHTA and CDR2 FQGNSA. The CDR3 consists of 17 residues. V shed 1 base and J shed 0 bases, with 10 bases lying between them. CDR3: CASSLDLAASGANVLTF. The DNA of the CDR3 is TGTGCCAGCAGCTTAGATTTGGCAGCCTCTGGGGCCAACGTCCTGACTTTC.

This clonotype was recorded at least ten times. The chain carries TRBV6-2 or TRBV6-3 and TRBJ2-5, with D maybe TRBD2 (5 bases). Trimming took 2 bases from V and 0 from J, leaving 13 bases between them. CDR3 length: 16 amino acids. Germline CDR1 reads MNHEY; CDR2 reads SVGEGT. The CDR3 protein is CASSYPPGLYQETQYF. CDR3 DNA sequence: TGTGCCAGCAGTTACCCACCAGGACTCTACCAAGAGACCCAGTACTTC.

This clonotype was seen a few times. The V and J genes are TRBV19 and TRBJ2-1; possible D gene TRBD2, 6 bases. Germline V gene data show CDR1 as LNHDA and CDR2 as SQIVND (reference sequence). V lost 8 bases and J lost 7, with 21 bases in between. This CDR3 is built from 15 residues. The CDR3 protein is CASGTTGALLNEQFF. In DNA form, the CDR3 reads TGTGCCAGTGGAACAACGGGAGCCCTACTGAATGAGCAGTTCTTC.

Many counts were recorded for this clonotype. This chain uses TRBV7-2 with TRBJ1-4; D not certain. In germline, CDR1 is SGHTA, CDR2 FQGNSA. This CDR3 has 15 amino acids. Trimming cost V 5 bases and J 4 bases, with 14 bases left between them. The CDR3 DNA reads TGTGCCAGCAGCCCGCGAACGGCTAATAATGAAAAACTGTTTTTT. This sequence encodes CASSPRTANNEKLFF.

A remark on this clonotype: The conserved final phenylalanine or tryptophan is absent from the CDR3, which likely points to a read error. In DNA form, the CDR3 reads TGTGCCATCAGTGAGCGGGACAGTGGCTATGGCTACACCCTC. Translating it yields CAISERDSGYGYTL. This chain links TRBV10-3 with TRBJ1-2; 7 nucleotides agree with TRBD1. CDR3 size: 14 residues. V dropped 2 bases and J dropped 4; count of bases not matched to a gene: 4. Germline V CDR1 and CDR2: ENHRY, SYGVKD.

The chain employs TRBV20-1 and TRBJ1-2; 7 nucleotides agree with TRBD1. Germline loops: CDR1 DFQATT, CDR2 SNEGSKA (reference sequence). The V gene end was trimmed by 5 bases and the J gene end by 4 bases; junction bases not matched to a gene: 16. This CDR3 has 16 residues. The CDR3 nucleotides are TGCAGTGCTGGAGGCGACGCTGGACAGGTCCTCTATGGCTACACCTTC. It specifies CSAGGDAGQVLYGYTF.

The CDR3 DNA is TGTGCCAGCAGCCTGCGCGGGGGGGCGAATGGCTACACCTTC. This gives the protein CASSLRGGANGYTF. The rearrangement uses TRBV7-3 and TRBJ1-2, with D maybe TRBD1 (6 bases). With 5 bases removed from V and 6 bases from J, the gap between germline ends came to 16 bases. The germline V gene has CDR1 SGHTA and CDR2 FQGTGA. The CDR3 contains 14 residues.

This clonotype was seen many times. The rearrangement links TRBV5-8 to TRBJ1-1; no reliable D call. CDR3 length: 12 amino acids. CDR1 SGHTS and CDR2 YDEGEE come from the germline V gene. With 4 bases removed from V and 7 bases from J, the gap between germline ends came to 11 bases. CDR3 nucleotides: TGTGCCAGCAGCGCCGCGGGGATTGAAGCTTTCTTT. Translating gives CASSAAGIEAFF.

This clonotype was counted ten times or more. This may be a read error: a much more frequent sequence differs by one nucleotide. This chain uses TRBV5-4 with TRBJ1-2; tentatively, D is TRBD1 (5 bases). The CDR3 extends over 15 amino acids. Germline V gene data show CDR1 as SGHNT and CDR2 as YYREEE (reference sequence). The CDR3 is CASSLWGTTGYGCTF. The CDR3 bases are TGTGCCAGCAGCTTGTGGGGGACCACGGGGTATGGCTGCACCTTC.

A single count supports this clonotype. The rearrangement joins TRBV7-9 to TRBJ1-1; 7 nucleotides line up with TRBD1. The V gene's germline CDR1 is SEHNR and CDR2 FQNEAQ (reference sequence). The junction had 7 bases not matched to a gene; V was cut back by 5 bases and J by 4 bases. This CDR3 is 14 amino acids long. The CDR3 DNA follows: TGTGCCAGCAGCCTACAGGGGCTGAGCACTGAAGCTTTCTTT. Protein product: CASSLQGLSTEAFF.

This clonotype was observed at least ten times. V gene TRBV18 combines with J gene TRBJ2-7; 8 nucleotides agree with TRBD1. Germline lookup yields CDR1 KGHSH and CDR2 LQKENI. The CDR3 has 13 residues. The trim removed 5 bases at V and 5 bases at J, leaving 5 bases unmatched. CDR3 in amino acids: CASSRDRWDEQYF. In DNA, the CDR3 is TGTGCCAGCTCAAGGGACAGGTGGGACGAGCAGTACTTC.

The chain couples TRBV10-3 to TRBJ1-1; a weak D match, TRBD1 (5 bases). Germline values: CDR1 ENHRY, CDR2 SYGVKD. CDR3 length equals 14 residues. V was clipped by 7 bases and J by 3 bases, with 15 bases between them. CDR3 sequence: CAITEDTTYTEAFF. The CDR3 bases are TGTGCCATCACCGAGGACACTACCTACACTGAAGCTTTCTTT.